This TCR beta chain comes out of a study of blood T cells in healthy people across ages. Using a J-beta primer mix together with a sample-barcoded 5' primer, a second PCR was run for roughly 6 to 11 cycles. TCRdb recomputed calls from the 5' RACE reads with MiXCR, one row per CDR3 protein. The sample comprises about a million distinct CDR3 sequences, under 40% of which are singletons, and about an eighth rests with the top ten. This clonotype has a count of ten or more. Deletions cut 4 bases from V and 7 bases from J, with 16 bases between. Germline loops: CDR1 SEHNR, CDR2 FQNEAQ (reference sequence). This CDR3 spans 14 amino acids.

This receptor was taken from a man aged 18 to 35 in good health. V usage is TRBV7-9 and J usage is TRBJ1-2, with D possibly TRBD1 on 5 matching bases. Sequencing input: blood. The CDR3 sequence is CASSWGVDGGGYTF. Here the CDR3 DNA reads TGTGCCAGCAGCTGGGGGGTCGACGGAGGTGGCTACACCTTC.